A selection of T cell receptor beta chains follows, all from one sample in a study of blood T cell repertoires in COVID-19. Some clones are missing from TCRdb's copy, which holds only in-frame ones; the method was immunoSEQ multiplex PCR. In the table there are 470,000 or so clones, 75% to 90% of which are singletons. Specimen: peripheral blood. These receptor sequences come from a human donor in a cohort sampled during active COVID-19. The CDR3 runs from the conserved cysteine through the conserved F or W. D genes are given only for firm matches. Size is stated for part of the rows, as once, few or many counts, or as a class when the clone is expanded.

clone size	V gene	D gene	CDR3 length	J gene	CDR3 protein	CDR3 DNA
NA	TRBV19	NA	15	TRBJ1-5	CASSIGDTRTKPQHF	TGTGCCAGTAGTATAGGAGACACCAGGACTAAGCCCCAGCATTTT
NA	TRBV5-4	TRBD2	18	TRBJ2-3	CASSTRLAAYFSTDTQYF	TGTGCCAGCAGCACACGACTAGCGGCTTATTTTAGCACAGATACGCAGTATTTT
once	TRBV3-1/TRBV3-2	NA	16	TRBJ2-3	CASSQGNSLSTDTQYF	TGTGCCAGCAGCCAAGGAAACTCCCTAAGCACAGATACGCAGTATTTT
NA	TRBV4-1	TRBD2	15	TRBJ2-1	CASSPTSGSGDEQFF	TGCGCCAGCAGTCCCACTAGCGGGAGTGGGGATGAGCAGTTCTTC
NA	TRBV29-1	TRBD2	14	TRBJ2-7	CSVEEGLAPPEQYF	TGCAGCGTTGAAGAGGGACTAGCCCCACCCGAGCAGTACTTC
NA	TRBV6-5	TRBD2	16	TRBJ2-1	CASSYFKRGAYNEQFF	TGTGCCAGCAGTTACTTTAAGCGGGGAGCCTACAATGAGCAGTTCTTC
NA	TRBV28	NA	15	TRBJ1-2	CASSLGTVANYGYTF	TGTGCCAGCAGTTTAGGTACAGTAGCTAACTATGGCTACACCTTC
NA	TRBV25-1	NA	18	TRBJ2-2	CASSEKWPPRGYTGELFF	TGTGCCAGCAGTGAGAAATGGCCCCCTCGGGGTTACACCGGGGAGCTGTTTTTT
NA	TRBV9	NA	13	TRBJ2-3	CASSPRSPDTQYF	TGTGCCAGCAGCCCCCGGAGCCCAGATACGCAGTATTTT
once	TRBV11-2	TRBD2	16	TRBJ2-5	CASSPTSGGYQETQYF	TGTGCCAGCAGCCCGACTAGCGGAGGGTACCAAGAGACCCAGTACTTC
NA	TRBV6-6	TRBD1	15	TRBJ2-3	CASRPRQGGTDTQYF	TGTGCCAGCAGACCTAGACAGGGGGGGACAGATACGCAGTATTTT
NA	TRBV10-3	TRBD1	14	TRBJ1-2	CAISSDRGAYGYTF	TGTGCCATCAGTAGTGACAGGGGGGCCTATGGCTACACCTTC
once	TRBV2	NA	14	TRBJ2-2	CASSGPTRSGELFF	TGTGCCAGCAGCGGACCGACTAGGTCTGGGGAGCTGTTTTTT
NA	TRBV19	NA	18	TRBJ1-2	CASSTTTGFSGLDYGYTF	TGTGCCAGTAGCACTACGACAGGTTTTTCTGGGCTTGACTATGGCTACACCTTC
NA	TRBV7-9	TRBD1	13	TRBJ1-2	CASSLVRQGDYTF	TGTGCCAGCAGCTTAGTTCGTCAGGGGGACTACACCTTC
once	TRBV28	NA	15	TRBJ1-2	CASSLVQHSLYGYTF	TGTGCCAGCAGTTTAGTACAGCATTCTCTCTATGGCTACACCTTC
NA	TRBV24-1	NA	14	TRBJ1-2	CATSDRRQNYGYTF	TGTGCCACCAGTGATCGTAGACAGAACTATGGCTACACCTTC
NA	TRBV28	NA	16	TRBJ1-5	CASSSPAGKSNQPQHF	TGTGCCAGCAGTTCCCCCGCGGGGAAGAGCAATCAGCCCCAGCATTTT
few	TRBV19	NA	13	TRBJ2-1	CASSTSSYNEQFF	TGTGCCAGTTCAACGAGCTCCTACAATGAGCAGTTCTTC
NA	TRBV4-1	NA	14	TRBJ1-2	CASSQNERLYGYTF	TGCGCCAGCAGCCAAAACGAGAGGTTATATGGCTACACCTTC
NA	TRBV29-1	TRBD2	18	TRBJ2-1	CSVVRRPQRGSLYNEQFF	TGCAGCGTTGTCCGCCGCCCCCAGCGGGGCTCACTTTACAATGAGCAGTTCTTC
NA	TRBV5-1	NA	15	TRBJ1-1	CASSLVAGGSTEAFF	TGCGCCAGCAGCTTGGTCGCGGGGGGGAGCACTGAAGCTTTCTTT
NA	TRBV9	NA	15	TRBJ2-5	CASSVGVGGGETQYF	TGTGCCAGCAGCGTAGGTGTGGGAGGGGGAGAGACCCAGTACTTC
NA	TRBV28	NA	14	TRBJ2-3	CASSQIGRADTQYF	TGTGCCAGCAGCCAGATCGGGAGAGCAGATACGCAGTATTTT
NA	TRBV10-3	TRBD2	19	TRBJ2-1	CAISESTPSPSGSKYEQFF	TGTGCCATCAGTGAGTCGACTCCCTCACCTAGCGGGAGTAAGTATGAGCAGTTCTTC
NA	TRBV28	TRBD1	16	TRBJ1-1	CASTDSGQVLNTEAFF	TGTGCCAGCACGGACTCGGGACAGGTGCTTAACACTGAAGCTTTCTTT
few	TRBV2	TRBD2	15	TRBJ2-7	CASSEGLAGQGEQYF	TGTGCCAGCAGTGAGGGACTAGCGGGACAGGGCGAGCAGTACTTC
NA	TRBV14	NA	15	TRBJ1-2	CASSQARGTNYGYTF	TGTGCCAGCAGCCAAGCCCGAGGGACTAACTATGGCTACACCTTC
NA	TRBV6-5	NA	15	TRBJ1-2	CASSPTRREGYGYTF	TGTGCCAGCAGTCCTACCCGGCGGGAAGGCTATGGCTACACCTTC
NA	TRBV12-5	TRBD1	16	TRBJ1-1	CASGSGQQGPGAEAFF	TGTGCTAGTGGCTCGGGACAACAGGGGCCCGGGGCTGAAGCTTTCTTT
NA	TRBV5-1	TRBD2	15	TRBJ2-1	CASQRAGGGYNEQFF	TGCGCCAGCCAAAGAGCGGGAGGAGGATACAATGAGCAGTTCTTC
NA	TRBV4-2	NA	16	TRBJ2-2	CASSHTQGSDTGELFF	TGTGCCAGCAGCCACACACAGGGTTCGGACACCGGGGAGCTGTTTTTT
NA	TRBV5-1	TRBD2	16	TRBJ2-3	CASSFVAGDGADTQYF	TGCGCCAGCAGCTTTGTCGCGGGAGATGGGGCAGATACGCAGTATTTT
NA	TRBV6-5	TRBD1	15	TRBJ2-7	CASSTGTGRTYEQYF	TGTGCCAGCAGTACCGGGACAGGGCGTACCTACGAGCAGTACTTC
NA	TRBV2	NA	14	TRBJ2-1	CASSPAATYNEQFF	TGTGCCAGCAGTCCGGCGGCGACCTACAATGAGCAGTTCTTC
NA	TRBV11-2	TRBD1	15	TRBJ2-7	CASSLGQGGYYEQYF	TGTGCCAGCAGCCTGGGACAGGGCGGATACTACGAGCAGTACTTC
NA	TRBV6-5	TRBD2	14	TRBJ2-1	CASSRTGGLNEQFF	TGTGCCAGCAGTCGGACGGGGGGGCTCAATGAGCAGTTCTTC
NA	TRBV19	TRBD2	15	TRBJ2-1	CASSEGRSRGNEQFF	TGTGCCAGTAGTGAGGGCAGGTCGCGGGGGAATGAGCAGTTCTTC
NA	TRBV5-8	TRBD1	16	TRBJ1-5	CASSSGDRFGFLPQHF	TGTGCCAGCAGCTCAGGGGACAGATTTGGGTTCTTGCCCCAGCATTTT
NA	TRBV5-6	NA	16	TRBJ2-1	CASSFSRGARQNEQFF	TGTGCCAGCAGCTTCAGCCGGGGAGCTAGGCAAAATGAGCAGTTCTTC
NA	TRBV27	NA	14	TRBJ1-4	CASSLVFRGEKLFF	TGTGCCAGCAGTTTAGTCTTTCGCGGTGAAAAACTGTTTTTT
NA	TRBV7-2	TRBD1	15	TRBJ1-1	CASSVTGALNTEAFF	TGTGCCAGCAGCGTAACAGGGGCCCTGAACACTGAAGCTTTCTTT
NA	TRBV5-4	TRBD2	12	TRBJ2-3	CASSPLAGVEYF	TGTGCCAGCAGCCCTTTAGCGGGAGTGGAGTATTTT
NA	TRBV2	NA	14	TRBJ1-1	CASTPDSGGTEAFF	TGTGCCAGCACTCCAGACAGCGGGGGCACTGAAGCTTTCTTT
NA	TRBV5-8	NA	14	TRBJ1-5	CASSYPGGLQPQHF	TGTGCCAGCAGCTATCCGGGGGGGCTTCAGCCCCAGCATTTT
NA	TRBV5-1	NA	14	TRBJ2-5	CASSLTTSQETQYF	TGCGCCAGCAGCCTCACGACAAGTCAAGAGACCCAGTACTTC
NA	TRBV7-2	NA	15	TRBJ2-2	CASSLGLDPLGELFF	TGTGCCAGCAGCTTAGGACTAGACCCGCTCGGGGAGCTGTTTTTT
NA	TRBV11-2	NA	17	TRBJ1-3	CASSQDGARFSGNTIYF	TGTGCCAGCAGCCAAGATGGGGCCCGATTCTCTGGAAACACCATATATTTT
NA	TRBV11-2	TRBD1	14	TRBJ2-1	CASSLNPTGDEQFF	TGTGCCAGCAGCTTAAACCCTACAGGGGACGAGCAGTTCTTC
NA	TRBV7-9	NA	13	TRBJ1-1	CASSPGQPQGAFF	TGTGCCAGCAGCCCAGGGCAGCCCCAAGGAGCTTTCTTT
NA	TRBV9	TRBD2	15	TRBJ2-3	CASGPRREPADTQYF	TGTGCCAGCGGACCGAGGCGGGAGCCGGCAGATACGCAGTATTTT
NA	TRBV7-9	NA	15	TRBJ1-4	CASSLRLTEMEKLFF	TGTGCCAGCAGCTTAAGACTGACCGAGATGGAAAAACTGTTTTTT
NA	TRBV6-4	NA	15	TRBJ2-1	CASSGEQGRYNEQFF	TGTGCCAGCAGTGGCGAACAGGGGAGGTACAATGAGCAGTTCTTC
once	TRBV2	TRBD1	15	TRBJ1-3	CASSSDRVGGNTIYF	TGTGCCAGCAGTTCGGACAGGGTTGGCGGAAACACCATATATTTT